This TCR beta chain was recorded in a study of blood T cell repertoires in COVID-19. Study as a whole: COVID-19 samples from acute and convalescent phases originated in the United States, Italy and Spain.

Method: immunoSEQ multiplex PCR; TCRdb's copy keeps in-frame clones and lacks some. This table has over 200,000 clones, 65% to 90% appearing once. The cohort comprised adults aged roughly 18 to 100 years residing in 20 to 25 US areas. The sequencing sample was made of PBMCs or T cells enriched from blood (not recorded which). This TCR was recovered from a young man who had recovered from COVID-19.

CDR3 amino acids: CASSQVVDEQYF. The CDR3 DNA sequence: TGTGCCAGCAGCCAAGTTGTCGACGAGCAGTACTTC. The genes are TRBV3-1 (or the pseudogene TRBV3-2) and TRBJ2-7; D unresolved. CDR1 LGHDT and CDR2 YNNKEL come from the germline V gene (reference sequence). The V end was cut by 1 base, the J end by 5 bases, with 6 bases between. This CDR3 region has 12 residues.